This T cell receptor (beta chain) is drawn from a study of shared T cell receptors in the human thymus. Only in-frame clones appear in the TCRdb table, and some are missing; sequencing was by immunoSEQ multiplex PCR. The sample has fewer than 700,000 clones, roughly 90% seen once. The CDR3 contains 16 residues. Losses at the gene ends were 4 bases for V and 4 bases for J; bases not matched to a gene: 8. Germline CDR1 reads SEHNR; CDR2 reads FQNEAQ (reference sequence). These data were also reused for a study on human thymus T cells. That paper notes: Resections obtained during corrective heart surgery supplied the thymus tissue. Thymic and blood repertoires appeared to show biased V and J gene usage.

Material for sequencing was thymocytes. The clonotype was recovered from a boy less than two years old with a congenital heart defect. The chain recombines TRBV7-9 with TRBJ1-2, with TRBD1 identical over 11 bases. The CDR3 nucleotides are TGTGCCAGCAGCTACTATGGACAGGGGGCAGGCTATGGCTACACCTTC. Residues: CASSYYGQGAGYGYTF.